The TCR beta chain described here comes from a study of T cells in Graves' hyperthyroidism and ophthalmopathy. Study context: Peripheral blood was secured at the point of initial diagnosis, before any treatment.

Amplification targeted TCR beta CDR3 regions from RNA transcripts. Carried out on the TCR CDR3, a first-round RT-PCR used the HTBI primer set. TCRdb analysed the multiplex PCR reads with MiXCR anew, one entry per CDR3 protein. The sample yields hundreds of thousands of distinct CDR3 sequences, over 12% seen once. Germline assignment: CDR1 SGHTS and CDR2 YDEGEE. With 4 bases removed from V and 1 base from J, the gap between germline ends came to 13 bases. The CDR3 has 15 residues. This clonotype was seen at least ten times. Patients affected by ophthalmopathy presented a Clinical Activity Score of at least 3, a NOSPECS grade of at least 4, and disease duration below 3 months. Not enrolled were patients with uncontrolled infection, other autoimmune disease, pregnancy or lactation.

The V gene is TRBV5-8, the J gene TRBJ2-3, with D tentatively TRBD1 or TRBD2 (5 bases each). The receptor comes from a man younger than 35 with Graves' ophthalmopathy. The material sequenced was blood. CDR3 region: CASSPGSDRTDTQYF. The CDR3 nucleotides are TGTGCCAGCAGCCCAGGGAGCGATCGCACAGATACGCAGTATTTT.